Presented here are 12 T cell receptor beta chains from one specimen sequenced in a study of blood T cells in healthy people across ages. A second about 7 to 12 cycle PCR used barcoded and J-beta primers. TCRdb re-analysed the 5' RACE reads in MiXCR, keeping a single row per CDR3 protein. The sample yields about 780,000 distinct CDR3 sequences, roughly 46% seen once. The sequencing sample was made of blood. These receptors were collected from a man aged 80 or over in good health.

This clonotype was seen repeatedly, ten times or more. The chain recombines TRBV14 with TRBJ2-1, with 7 bases fitting TRBD2. Per germline, CDR1 SGHDN and CDR2 FVKESK. The CDR3 covers 21 residues. The V gene end was trimmed by 0 bases and the J gene end by 0 bases; junction bases not matched to a gene: 17. The CDR3 reads CASSQDWGVRAGRSSYNEQFF. The DNA for the CDR3 is TGTGCCAGCAGCCAAGATTGGGGGGTCAGAGCGGGACGGAGCTCCTACAATGAGCAGTTCTTC. The complete variable domain, with remaining parts taken from reference TRBV14 and TRBJ2-1, reads EAGVTQFPSHSVIEKGQTVTLRCDPISGHDNLYWYRRVMGKEIKFLLHFVKESKQDESGMPNNRFLAERTGGTYSTLKVQPAELEDSGVYFCASSQDWGVRAGRSSYNEQFFGPGTRLTVL.

This clonotype was counted only a few times. The rearrangement uses TRBV7-2 and TRBJ2-7; 9 bases map to TRBD2. Germline assignment: CDR1 SGHTA and CDR2 FQGNSA. V dropped 5 bases and J dropped 2; count of bases not matched to a gene: 7. The CDR3 has 15 residues. CDR3: CASSILTSGTYEQYF. In nucleotides, the CDR3 is TGTGCCAGCAGCATTTTGACTAGCGGAACCTACGAGCAGTACTTC.

This clonotype was counted a single time. This chain connects TRBV7-8 to TRBJ2-5, with TRBD2 as a possible D gene (6 bases). The J call is uncertain, as TRBJ2-7 better fits the DNA end. The CDR3 has 15 amino acids. The V gene's germline CDR1 is SGHVS and CDR2 FQNEAQ. In DNA form, the CDR3 reads TGTGCCAGCAGCTTAGTAGGGCGGGAAAGGGGCGAGCAGTACTTC. Its protein is CASSLVGRERGEQYF.

The chain couples TRBV12-3 or TRBV12-4 to TRBJ1-1, with TRBD1 matching over 8 bases. The CDR3 loop spans 14 amino acids. After removal of 6 bases from V and 5 bases from J, the junction contained 8 bases not matched to a gene. CDR3 nucleotide sequence: TGTGCCAGCAGGCCAGGGGGCGCGGGTACTGAAGCTTTCTTT. This sequence encodes CASRPGGAGTEAFF.

In its sample, this clonotype was seen a few times. V is TRBV7-2 and J is TRBJ2-1; 7 positions agree with TRBD2. Looked up from germline, CDR1 is SGHTA and CDR2 is FQGNSA. This CDR3 has 16 amino acids. Trimming at V came to 5 bases and at J to 5 bases, leaving 12 bases not matched to a gene. CDR3 loop: CASSPSGGWGHNEQFF. The CDR3 bases are TGTGCCAGCAGCCCTAGCGGTGGATGGGGCCACAATGAGCAGTTCTTC.

In its sample, this clonotype was seen a few times. CDR3 DNA: TGTGCCAGCAGTGAATTCGAGCGGGTAGACAGCTACGAGCAGTACTTC. Translation: CASSEFERVDSYEQYF. The chain joins TRBV6-1 to TRBJ2-7; weak D call: TRBD2 (6 bases). The V gene's germline CDR1 is MNHNS and CDR2 SASEGT. With 2 bases removed from V and 3 bases from J, the gap between germline ends came to 17 bases. CDR3 length equals 16 residues.

The chain carries TRBV7-2 and TRBJ2-1; D may be TRBD2 (5 bases). V lost 5 bases, J lost 9 bases, and 23 bases lay in between. This CDR3 is 16 amino acids long. Germline CDR1 is SGHTA and CDR2 is FQGNSA. Here the CDR3 reads CASSPWGASAETEQFF. In DNA form, the CDR3 reads TGTGCCAGCAGCCCCTGGGGAGCTAGTGCCGAAACTGAGCAGTTCTTC. The variable domain in full, with the rest retrieved from reference TRBV7-2 and TRBJ2-1, is GAGVSQSPSNKVTEKGKDVELRCDPISGHTALYWYRQSLGQGLEFLIYFQGNSAPDKSGLPSDRFSAERTGGSVSTLTIQRTQQEDSAVYLCASSPWGASAETEQFFGPGTRLTVL.

This rearrangement joins TRBV20-1 to TRBJ2-3; 7 positions agree with TRBD2. The V gene end was trimmed by 4 bases and the J gene end by 4 bases; junction bases not matched to a gene: 5. Germline CDR1 reads DFQATT; CDR2 reads SNEGSKA (reference sequence). The CDR3 extends over 13 amino acids. The CDR3 DNA is TGCAGTGCTAAGGAGCGGGACCCAGATACGCAGTATTTT. Translating it yields CSAKERDPDTQYF.

The rearrangement links TRBV7-9 to TRBJ2-1; unclear D gene. V was trimmed by 1 base and J by 9 bases, leaving 13 bases between them. This CDR3 is built from 14 residues. Looked up from germline, CDR1 is SEHNR and CDR2 is FQNEAQ (reference sequence). The DNA of the CDR3 is TGTGCCAGCAGCTTAGAAGGGTGGGTCGGTGAGCAGTTCTTC. Its protein product is CASSLEGWVGEQFF.

In its sample, this clonotype was seen many times. V is TRBV29-1 and J is TRBJ2-3; possibly TRBD2 for D (6 bases). The CDR3 loop spans 16 amino acids. The germline gives CDR1 SQVTM, CDR2 ANQGSEA. Trimming cost V 4 bases and J 2 bases, with 19 bases left between them. DNA for the CDR3: TGCAGCGTTGGCTACGGGGCGGCGGGATCCACAGATACGCAGTATTTT. Translating gives CSVGYGAAGSTDTQYF.

This clonotype has more than one count but fewer than ten. The rearrangement uses TRBV28 and TRBJ1-6, with D unclear. This CDR3 spans 16 amino acids. V was trimmed by 2 bases and J by 9 bases, leaving 17 bases between them. Looked up from germline, CDR1 is MDHEN and CDR2 is SYDVKM. CDR3 DNA: TGTGCCAGCAGTTTAATTTTGTCGTCAGGAGGTTCACCCCTCCACTTT. Translation gives CASSLILSSGGSPLHF.

This clonotype was seen more than once but under ten times. CDR3 sequence (DNA): TGCAGTGCTAGAACAGCGGGAATGAACACCGGGGAGCTGTTTTTT. Its protein product is CSARTAGMNTGELFF. The chain links TRBV20-1 to TRBJ2-2; 7 nucleotides align to TRBD2. The V segment lost 2 bases and the J segment 1 base; nucleotides outside the gene matches: 4. The CDR3 is 15 amino acids. Germline V gene sequence: CDR1 DFQATT, CDR2 SNEGSKA (reference sequence).